This record looks at one T cell receptor beta chain sequence and its context. This table comes from immunoSEQ multiplex PCR, and its TCRdb copy is limited to in-frame clones, with some not included. The sample holds almost 70,000 clones, roughly nine tenths seen once. This specimen comes from a study of technical replicates of blood from a few donors. V trimming: 5 bases; J trimming: 5 bases; junction bases outside the gene matches: 6. The germline gives CDR1 SGHRS, CDR2 YFSETQ. This CDR3 is built from 14 residues. Sequenced material: PBMCs. This TCR came from a human donor in good health. Some clones in this sample may be carry-over from other donors' samples. V and J are TRBV5-1 and TRBJ2-5, with 10 positions matching TRBD1. The CDR3 DNA is TGCGCCAGCAGGGGGGGGACAGGGGACGAGACCCAGTACTTC. Encoded protein: CASRGGTGDETQYF.